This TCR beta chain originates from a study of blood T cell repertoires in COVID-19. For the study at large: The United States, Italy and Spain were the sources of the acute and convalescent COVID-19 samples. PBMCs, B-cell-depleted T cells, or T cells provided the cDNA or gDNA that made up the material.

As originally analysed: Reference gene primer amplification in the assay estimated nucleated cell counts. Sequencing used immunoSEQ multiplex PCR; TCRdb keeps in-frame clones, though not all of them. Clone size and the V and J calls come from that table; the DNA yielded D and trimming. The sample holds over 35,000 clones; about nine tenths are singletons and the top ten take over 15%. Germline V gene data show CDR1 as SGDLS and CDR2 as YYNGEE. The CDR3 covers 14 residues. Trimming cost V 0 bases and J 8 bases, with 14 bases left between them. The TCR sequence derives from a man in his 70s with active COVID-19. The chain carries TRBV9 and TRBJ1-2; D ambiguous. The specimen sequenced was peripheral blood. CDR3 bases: TGTGCCAGCAGCGTAGAACATAACAACGGGGGCTACACCTTC. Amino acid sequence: CASSVEHNNGGYTF.